This T cell receptor (beta chain) stems from a study of blood T cell repertoires in COVID-19. Study-level background: Both acute and convalescent COVID-19 samples were obtained from the United States, Italy and Spain.

This clone was picked up a small number of times. Original analysis: Estimates of nucleated cell counts were drawn from the amplification of reference gene primers. Data came from immunoSEQ multiplex PCR; TCRdb stores just in-frame clones and leaves some out. The V and J calls and clone size were taken over from that table, and D and trimming were inferred from the DNA. The table includes a few hundred thousand clones, less than 90% detected once. With V trimmed by 0 bases and J by 3 bases, 5 bases remained unmatched. The CDR3 has 16 amino acids. Germline CDR1 and CDR2: MGHRA and YSYEKL. The chain employs TRBV4-1 and TRBJ2-7, with TRBD1 matching over 10 bases. Sequencing was carried out using peripheral blood. The clonotype was recovered from a woman between 40 and 50 years old who had recovered from COVID-19. For the CDR3, the DNA is TGCGCCAGCAGCCAAGAGGGGACAGGGGTCTTCTACGAGCAGTACTTC. It yields the protein CASSQEGTGVFYEQYF.